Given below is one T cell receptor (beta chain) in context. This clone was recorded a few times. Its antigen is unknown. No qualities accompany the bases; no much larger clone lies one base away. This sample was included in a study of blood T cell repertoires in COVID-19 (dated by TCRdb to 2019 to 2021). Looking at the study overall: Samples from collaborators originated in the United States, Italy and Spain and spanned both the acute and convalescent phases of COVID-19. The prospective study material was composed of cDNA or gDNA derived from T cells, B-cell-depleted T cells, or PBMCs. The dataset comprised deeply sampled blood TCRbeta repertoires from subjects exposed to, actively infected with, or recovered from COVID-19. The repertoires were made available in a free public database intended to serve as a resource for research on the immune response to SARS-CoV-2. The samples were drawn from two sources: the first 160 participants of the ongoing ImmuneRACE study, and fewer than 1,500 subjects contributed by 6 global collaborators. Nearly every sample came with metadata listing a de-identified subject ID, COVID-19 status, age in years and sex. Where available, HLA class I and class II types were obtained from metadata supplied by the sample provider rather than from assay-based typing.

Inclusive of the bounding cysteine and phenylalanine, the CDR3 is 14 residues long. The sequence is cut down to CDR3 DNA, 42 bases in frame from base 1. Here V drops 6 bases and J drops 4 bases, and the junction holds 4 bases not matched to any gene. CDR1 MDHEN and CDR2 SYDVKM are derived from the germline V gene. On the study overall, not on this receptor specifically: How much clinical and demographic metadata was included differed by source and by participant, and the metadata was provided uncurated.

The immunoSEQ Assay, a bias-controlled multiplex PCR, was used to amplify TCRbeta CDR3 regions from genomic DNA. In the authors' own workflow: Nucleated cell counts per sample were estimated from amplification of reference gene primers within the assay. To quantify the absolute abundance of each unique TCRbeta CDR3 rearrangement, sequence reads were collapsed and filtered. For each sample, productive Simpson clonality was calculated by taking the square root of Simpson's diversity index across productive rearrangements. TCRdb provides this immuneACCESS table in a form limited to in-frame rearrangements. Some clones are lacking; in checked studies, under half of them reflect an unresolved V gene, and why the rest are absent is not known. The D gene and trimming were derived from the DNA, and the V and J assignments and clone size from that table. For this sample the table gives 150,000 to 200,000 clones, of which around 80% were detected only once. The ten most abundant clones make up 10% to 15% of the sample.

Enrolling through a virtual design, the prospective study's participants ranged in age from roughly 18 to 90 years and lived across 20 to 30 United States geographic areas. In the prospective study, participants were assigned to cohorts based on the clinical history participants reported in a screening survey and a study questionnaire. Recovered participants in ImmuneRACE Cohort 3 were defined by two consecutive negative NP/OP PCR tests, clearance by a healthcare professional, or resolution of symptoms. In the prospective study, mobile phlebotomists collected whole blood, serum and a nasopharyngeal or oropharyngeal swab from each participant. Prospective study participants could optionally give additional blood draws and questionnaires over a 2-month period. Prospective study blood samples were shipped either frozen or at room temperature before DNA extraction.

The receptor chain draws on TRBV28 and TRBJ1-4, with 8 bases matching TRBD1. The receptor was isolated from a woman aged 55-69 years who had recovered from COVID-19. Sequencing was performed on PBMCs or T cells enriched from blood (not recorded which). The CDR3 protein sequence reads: CASRQQGGNEKLFF. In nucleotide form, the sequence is TGTGCCAGCAGACAACAGGGGGGTAATGAAAAACTGTTTTTT. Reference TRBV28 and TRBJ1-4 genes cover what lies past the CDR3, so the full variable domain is DVKVTQSSRYLVKRTGEKVFLECVQDMDHENMFWYRQDPGLGLRLIYFSYDVKMKEKGDIPEGYSVSREKKERFSLILESASTNQTSMYLCASRQQGGNEKLFFGSGTQLSVL.